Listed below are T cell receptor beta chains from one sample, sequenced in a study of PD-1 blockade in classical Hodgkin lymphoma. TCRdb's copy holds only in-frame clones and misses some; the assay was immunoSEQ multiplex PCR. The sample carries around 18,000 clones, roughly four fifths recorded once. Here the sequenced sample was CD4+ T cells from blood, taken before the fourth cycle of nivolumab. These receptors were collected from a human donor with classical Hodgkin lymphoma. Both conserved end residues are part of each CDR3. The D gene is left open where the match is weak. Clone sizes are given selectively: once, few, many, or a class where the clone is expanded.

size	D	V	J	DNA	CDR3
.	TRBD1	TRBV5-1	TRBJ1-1	TGCGCCAGCAGCTTGGTCTGGTGGGACAGGGGGAGTATGAACACTGAAGCTTTCTTT	CASSLVWWDRGSMNTEAFF
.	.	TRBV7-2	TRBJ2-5	TGTGCCAGCAGCTTAGCAGCCCAAGAGACCCAGTACTTC	CASSLAAQETQYF
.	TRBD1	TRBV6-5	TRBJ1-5	TGTGCCAGCAGTTCACGTCCTGCAGGGGGGAATCAGCCCCAGCATTTT	CASSSRPAGGNQPQHF
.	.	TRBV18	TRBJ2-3	TGTGCCAGCTCACAAGCCCCGGATACGCAGTATTTT	CASSQAPDTQYF
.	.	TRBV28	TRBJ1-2	TGTGCCTGCAATAGGGTTGGCTATGGCTACACCTTC	CACNRVGYGYTF
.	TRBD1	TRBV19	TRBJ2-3	TGTGCCAGTAGTCTTTCACAGGGGAGCACAGATACGCAGTATTTT	CASSLSQGSTDTQYF
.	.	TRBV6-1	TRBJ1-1	TGTGCCAGCGCTCTATTGGGGAGCGCTGAAGCTTTCTTT	CASALLGSAEAFF
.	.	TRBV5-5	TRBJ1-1	TGTGCCAGCAGCTTGTCGAGGGCTGAAGCTTTCTTT	CASSLSRAEAFF
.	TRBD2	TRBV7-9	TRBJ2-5	TGTGCCAGCAGCCCAGCTGCGGGGGGGCAAGAGACCCAGTACTTC	CASSPAAGGQETQYF
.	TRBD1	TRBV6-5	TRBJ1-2	TGTGCCAGCAGCCGACAGGGTTTAGTCTATGGCTACACCTTC	CASSRQGLVYGYTF
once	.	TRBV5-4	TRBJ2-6	TGTGCCAGCAGCTTGAACCGGCCCAACGTCCTGACTTTC	CASSLNRPNVLTF
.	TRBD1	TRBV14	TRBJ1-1	TGTGCCAGCAGCCAAGAGACAGGGGGCCATACTGAAGCTTTCTTT	CASSQETGGHTEAFF
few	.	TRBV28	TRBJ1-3	TGTGCCAGCAGTTTAGCCCAGGGCTCTGGAAACACCATATATTTT	CASSLAQGSGNTIYF
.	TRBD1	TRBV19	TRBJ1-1	TGTGCCAGTAGTGCGACGGGAACAGGGGTGAACACTGAAGCTTTCTTT	CASSATGTGVNTEAFF
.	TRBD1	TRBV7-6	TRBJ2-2	TGTGCCAGCAGCAAAAGACAGGGGGCAGGCGGGGAGCTGTTTTTT	CASSKRQGAGGELFF
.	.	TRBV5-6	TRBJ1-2	TGTGCCAGCAGCTTGGTTCTGGGGGCTGATGGCTACACCTTC	CASSLVLGADGYTF
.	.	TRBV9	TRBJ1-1	TGTGCCAGCAGCGTAGCAGGGATGAACACTGAAGCTTTCTTT	CASSVAGMNTEAFF
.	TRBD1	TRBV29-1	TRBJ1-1	TGCAGCGTTCAGGGGGCGAAGAACACTGAAGCTTTCTTT	CSVQGAKNTEAFF
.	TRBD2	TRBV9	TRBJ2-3	TGTGCCAGCAGCGTAGTTGGACTAGCGGATAGCACAGATACGCAGTATTTT	CASSVVGLADSTDTQYF
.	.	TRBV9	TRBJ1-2	TGTGCCAGCAGCGTAACGTCCGGGGGTCTAATCTATGGCTACACCTTC	CASSVTSGGLIYGYTF
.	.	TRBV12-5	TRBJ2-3	TGTGCTAGTGGTCCACGGACTGTTTGGGATACGCAGTATTTT	CASGPRTVWDTQYF
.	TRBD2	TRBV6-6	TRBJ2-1	TGTGCCAGCAGCCCTTCAGCGGGGTACAATGAGCAGTTCTTC	CASSPSAGYNEQFF
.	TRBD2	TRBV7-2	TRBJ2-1	TGTGCCAGCAGCTTACGGCTAGCGGGAAGTGGGTACAATGAGCAGTTCTTC	CASSLRLAGSGYNEQFF
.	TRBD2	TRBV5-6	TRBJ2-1	TGTGCCAGCAGCTTGCTGGGACTAGGATACAATGAGCAGTTCTTC	CASSLLGLGYNEQFF
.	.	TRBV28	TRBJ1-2	TGTGCCAGCAGTCCCGAGGGCTCTAACTATGGCTACACCTTC	CASSPEGSNYGYTF
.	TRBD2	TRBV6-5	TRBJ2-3	TGTGCCAGCAGTTTCATGGGGACTAGAACAGATACGCAGTATTTT	CASSFMGTRTDTQYF